This note documents a single T cell receptor beta chain sequence. Its antigen remains unidentified. TCRdb's table, derived via immunoSEQ multiplex PCR, lists solely in-frame clones and lacks some. The sample yields about 7,600 clones, roughly four fifths seen once. The sample originates from a study of chemoradiotherapy in HPV16-positive cancers. Study results and limitations: HPV-specific T cells were functionally defined from only a couple of HPV16-positive patients. Candidate HPV-specific clones and E7-related TCR motifs grew in tumor during treatment. For HPV16-positive patients, expanding HPV-responsive T cells associated with longer recurrence-free survival.

Over chemoradiotherapy, repertoires were sampled more than once. Trimming cost V 6 bases and J 0 bases; bases outside gene matches: 7. This CDR3 spans 16 amino acids. Germline V gene data show CDR1 as SGHVS and CDR2 as FQNEAQ. This chain links TRBV7-8 with TRBJ2-3; 9 nucleotides agree with TRBD2. This specimen was blood, taken from a patient who underwent chemoradiotherapy. This TCR came from a human donor with HPV-associated anogenital cancer. This CDR3 is CASSFTSGRSTDTQYF. CDR3 sequence (DNA): TGTGCCAGCAGTTTTACTAGCGGGCGAAGCACAGATACGCAGTATTTT.